What follows are 20 T cell receptor beta chains derived from one specimen sequenced in a study of T cell responses to AZD1222 COVID-19 vaccine. Libraries were prepared by immunoSEQ multiplex PCR; TCRdb keeps only in-frame clonotypes and omits some of them. The sample consists of about 130,000 clones, roughly 86% of them appearing once. Sample: peripheral blood, taken 28 days after the second AZD1222 dose. Receptors were obtained from an adult who received the AZD1222 COVID-19 vaccine.

J is TRBJ2-1 and V is TRBV27, with TRBD1 matching over 10 bases. Germline V lookup: CDR1 MNHEY, CDR2 SMNVEV (reference sequence). Unmatched junction bases numbered 3, after V lost 3 bases and J lost 4 bases. CDR3 length: 15 residues. The CDR3 loop is CASSFGTGVYNEQFF. In nucleotides, the CDR3 is TGTGCCAGCAGTTTCGGGACAGGGGTATACAATGAGCAGTTCTTC.

Here the CDR3 reads CASSPRGAGGYEQYF. CDR3 nucleotide sequence: TGTGCCAGCAGCCCAAGGGGAGCGGGGGGCTACGAGCAGTACTTC. This chain connects TRBV6-2 or TRBV6-3 to TRBJ2-7, with TRBD2 identical over 9 bases. Germline V gene sequence: CDR1 MNHEY, CDR2 SVGEGT. This CDR3 is built from 15 residues. V shed 6 bases and J 3 bases; nucleotides not matched to a gene: 9.

The J gene is TRBJ1-5, the V gene TRBV12-3 or TRBV12-4; no definite D call. The V gene lost 9 bases and the J gene lost 6 bases, with 9 bases spanning the gap. This CDR3 spans 11 amino acids. The CDR3 DNA is TGTGCCAGGGCGGTTAGTCAGCCCCAGCATTTT. It codes for CARAVSQPQHF.

The V gene is TRBV13, the J gene TRBJ2-7, with 9 bases fitting TRBD1. The CDR3 loop spans 13 amino acids. The J segment lost 4 bases and the V segment lost 3 bases, leaving 1 base of the junction unmatched. Germline-derived CDR1 and CDR2 are PRHDT and FYEKMQ (reference sequence). The CDR3 DNA sequence: TGTGCCAGCAGCTTGGGACAGGGTTACGAGCAGTACTTC. As protein: CASSLGQGYEQYF.

V usage is TRBV2 and J usage is TRBJ1-2, with a tentative D call TRBD1 (5 bases). CDR3 size: 10 residues. Germline V gene lookup returns CDR1 SNHLY and CDR2 FYNNEI. The CDR3 loop reads CASQGRGYTF. The DNA of the CDR3 is TGTGCTTCCCAGGGCAGAGGCTACACCTTC.

The gene calls are TRBV6-5 and TRBJ2-3; TRBD1 agrees at 9 bases. Germline CDR1 and CDR2: MNHEY and SVGAGI. CDR3 length equals 15 residues. With V trimmed by 5 bases and J by 6 bases, 9 bases remained unmatched. Here the CDR3 reads CASSHPSQGADTQYF. For the CDR3, the DNA is TGTGCCAGCAGTCACCCCTCACAGGGGGCTGATACGCAGTATTTT.

This clone came up once. The chain uses TRBV14 and TRBJ2-1; 8 nucleotides match TRBD1. The germline V gene has CDR1 SGHDN and CDR2 FVKESK. V gave up 5 bases and J gave up 9 bases; unmatched junction bases: 6. The CDR3 has 13 amino acids. Here the CDR3 DNA reads TGTGCCAGCAGCTTGGACAGGGTGAGTGAGCAGTTCTTC. This translates into CASSLDRVSEQFF. Variable domain in full (rest from reference TRBV14 and TRBJ2-1): EAGVTQFPSHSVIEKGQTVTLRCDPISGHDNLYWYRRVMGKEIKFLLHFVKESKQDESGMPNNRFLAERTGGTYSTLKVQPAELEDSGVYFCASSLDRVSEQFFGPGTRLTVL.

The rearrangement uses TRBV3-1 (or the pseudogene TRBV3-2) and TRBJ2-5; TRBD2 agrees at 11 bases. Looked up from germline, CDR1 is LGHDT and CDR2 is YNNKEL (reference sequence). CDR3 size: 19 residues. V lost 4 bases to trimming and J lost 5 bases; unmatched junction nucleotides: 18. In DNA form, the CDR3 reads TGTGCCAGCAGCCCCTCAACCTTTTTAGCGGGAGGGCACGGGGAGACCCAGTACTTC. As protein: CASSPSTFLAGGHGETQYF.

This chain joins TRBV12-3 or TRBV12-4 and TRBJ1-1, with 8 bases aligning to TRBD1. The CDR3 is 13 residues long. The V and J ends lost 6 bases and 5 bases, in that order; junction bases with no gene match: 5. CDR3 nucleotide sequence: TGTGCCAGCAGATCTACAGGGGGAACTGAAGCTTTCTTT. Its translation is CASRSTGGTEAFF.

This sequence joins TRBV28 and TRBJ1-4; D is uncertain. CDR3 length equals 15 residues. Trimming left V 6 bases short and J 5 bases short, with 16 bases between. Germline V gene lookup returns CDR1 MDHEN and CDR2 SYDVKM. CDR3 DNA sequence: TGTGCCAGCAGCCCACCCAAACAGCAAAATGAAAAACTGTTTTTT. It specifies CASSPPKQQNEKLFF.

V and J are TRBV7-2 and TRBJ2-1; TRBD2 is a possible D gene (5 bases). Germline CDR1 and CDR2: SGHTA and FQGNSA. V dropped 2 bases and J dropped 2 bases, with 10 bases sitting between them. CDR3 size: 15 residues. The CDR3 DNA reads as TGTGCCAGCAGCTTAAGTTTCGGGACCTACAATGAGCAGTTCTTC. This sequence encodes CASSLSFGTYNEQFF.

The chain couples TRBV7-2 to TRBJ2-5; 9 bases map to TRBD1. The CDR3 runs 15 residues. The V gene's germline CDR1 is SGHTA and CDR2 FQGNSA. With V trimmed by 7 bases and J by 5 bases, 11 bases remained unmatched. The CDR3 DNA reads TGTGCCAGCAAGAGGGGGGACAGGGAGGTGGAGACCCAGTACTTC. This gives the protein CASKRGDREVETQYF.

The chain joins TRBV5-1 to TRBJ1-2; 7 nucleotides line up with TRBD1. The CDR3 is 14 residues long. V shed 5 bases, J shed 6 bases, and the junction held 10 bases outside the gene matches. Looked up from germline, CDR1 is SGHRS and CDR2 is YFSETQ. CDR3 nucleotide sequence: TGCGCCAGCAGATGGGGCGAGGGGGCGCATGGCTACACCTTC. Amino acids: CASRWGEGAHGYTF.

V is TRBV30 and J is TRBJ1-5; D gene unclear. Deletions cut 0 bases from V and 9 bases from J, with 15 bases between. The germline gives CDR1 GTSNPN, CDR2 SVGIG (reference sequence). The CDR3 extends over 14 amino acids. The CDR3 protein is CAWSVSGPRTPQHF. The CDR3 DNA reads as TGTGCCTGGAGTGTAAGCGGCCCAAGGACGCCCCAGCATTTT.

The rearrangement links TRBV5-8 to TRBJ1-1; D is unclear. Trimming pared 1 base from V and 2 bases from J, leaving 0 bases between. This CDR3 contains 11 residues. Germline V lookup: CDR1 SGHTS, CDR2 YDEGEE. The CDR3 bases are TGTGCCAGCAGCTTGAACACTGAAGCTTTCTTT. It encodes CASSLNTEAFF.

The chain recombines TRBV5-4 with TRBJ2-7; D call uncertain. CDR3 length: 13 amino acids. The germline CDR1 and CDR2 sequences are SGHNT and YYREEE (reference sequence). V was pared by 4 bases and J by 0 bases, with 8 bases between. This CDR3 is CASSLDISYEQYF. For the CDR3, the DNA is TGTGCCAGCAGCCTCGACATCTCCTACGAGCAGTACTTC.

The chain carries TRBV5-1 and TRBJ1-4, with D unclear. The germline V gene has CDR1 SGHRS and CDR2 YFSETQ. The CDR3 spans 14 residues. The V and J ends lost 2 bases and 6 bases respectively, with 11 bases between them. This CDR3 reads CASSFDARDEKLFF. The DNA of the CDR3 is TGCGCCAGCAGCTTCGACGCGAGGGATGAAAAACTGTTTTTT.

CDR3 region: CASTRTGDMNTEAFF. CDR3 in DNA: TGCGCCAGCACCCGGACAGGGGATATGAACACTGAAGCTTTCTTT. The V call is TRBV5-1, the J call TRBJ1-1; TRBD1 matches at 9 bases. V trimming: 6 bases; J trimming: 0 bases; junction bases outside the gene matches: 6. This CDR3 is 15 amino acids long. Germline V gives CDR1 SGHRS, CDR2 YFSETQ.

This clone was detected only a few times. The chain combines TRBV27 with TRBJ1-2, with 7 positions matching TRBD1. Germline V gene lookup returns CDR1 MNHEY and CDR2 SMNVEV (reference sequence). J gave up 6 bases and V 6 bases, and 4 bases lay outside the gene matches. The CDR3 sequence is 12 residues long. As DNA, the CDR3 is TGTGCCAGCAGGGACAGGAATGATGGCTACACCTTC. This sequence encodes CASRDRNDGYTF.

The rearrangement joins TRBV28 to TRBJ1-2; 8 positions match TRBD1. Germline V CDR1 and CDR2: MDHEN, SYDVKM. The V segment lost 1 base and the J segment 2 bases; nucleotides outside the gene matches: 9. The CDR3 spans 17 residues. CDR3 in amino acids: CASSLFGIQGGNYGYTF. The CDR3 DNA sequence: TGTGCCAGCAGTTTATTCGGGATACAGGGGGGGAACTATGGCTACACCTTC.